The T cell receptor beta chain described here comes from a study of regulatory T cells in long-lasting Graves disease. Investigators prepared the TCR beta libraries by applying iRepertoire HTBI primers and Arm-PCR of CDR3 regions. From the multiplex PCR reads, TCRdb called clonotypes with MiXCR, one entry per CDR3 protein. The sample lists 400,000 to 500,000 distinct CDR3 sequences, around 15% occurring once. Time point defined: newly diagnosed GD, antithyroid drugs for less than 3 months. The TCR library used RNA extracted from PBMCs. The data also belong to a second study, concerning T cells in Graves' hyperthyroidism and ophthalmopathy. From that second work: A lack of ophthalmopathy progression within 18 months defined stable Graves' hyperthyroidism. Patients with uncontrolled infections, other autoimmune diseases, pregnancy or lactation were excluded. Median prediction lead before ophthalmopathy onset was around seven months with the model.

The material was peripheral blood mononuclear cells (PBMCs), obtained at new diagnosis, from a patient treated with antithyroid drugs. The TCR comes from a woman between 45 and 60 years old with Graves disease.

This CDR3 reads CSARPLAVIAKNIQYF. The CDR3, as DNA: TGCAGTGCTAGACCCTTAGCGGTTATAGCCAAAAACATTCAGTACTTC. V gene TRBV20-1 combines with J gene TRBJ2-4; TRBD2 is a possible D gene (6 bases). This CDR3 has 16 amino acids. Germline loops: CDR1 DFQATT, CDR2 SNEGSKA (reference sequence). V was shortened by 2 bases and J by 0 bases, with 14 bases between the two germline ends.